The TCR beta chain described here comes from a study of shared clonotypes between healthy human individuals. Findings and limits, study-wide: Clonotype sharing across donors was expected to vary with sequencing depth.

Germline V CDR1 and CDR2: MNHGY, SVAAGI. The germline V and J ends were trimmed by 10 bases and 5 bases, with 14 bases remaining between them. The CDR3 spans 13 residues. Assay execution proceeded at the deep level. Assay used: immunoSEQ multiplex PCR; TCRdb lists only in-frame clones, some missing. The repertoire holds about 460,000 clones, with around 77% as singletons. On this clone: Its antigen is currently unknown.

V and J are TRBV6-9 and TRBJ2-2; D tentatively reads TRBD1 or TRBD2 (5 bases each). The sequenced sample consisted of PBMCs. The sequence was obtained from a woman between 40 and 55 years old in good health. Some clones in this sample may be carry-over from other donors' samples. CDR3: CATLLGETGELFF. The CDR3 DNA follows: TGTGCCACCCTACTGGGGGAAACCGGGGAGCTGTTTTTT.